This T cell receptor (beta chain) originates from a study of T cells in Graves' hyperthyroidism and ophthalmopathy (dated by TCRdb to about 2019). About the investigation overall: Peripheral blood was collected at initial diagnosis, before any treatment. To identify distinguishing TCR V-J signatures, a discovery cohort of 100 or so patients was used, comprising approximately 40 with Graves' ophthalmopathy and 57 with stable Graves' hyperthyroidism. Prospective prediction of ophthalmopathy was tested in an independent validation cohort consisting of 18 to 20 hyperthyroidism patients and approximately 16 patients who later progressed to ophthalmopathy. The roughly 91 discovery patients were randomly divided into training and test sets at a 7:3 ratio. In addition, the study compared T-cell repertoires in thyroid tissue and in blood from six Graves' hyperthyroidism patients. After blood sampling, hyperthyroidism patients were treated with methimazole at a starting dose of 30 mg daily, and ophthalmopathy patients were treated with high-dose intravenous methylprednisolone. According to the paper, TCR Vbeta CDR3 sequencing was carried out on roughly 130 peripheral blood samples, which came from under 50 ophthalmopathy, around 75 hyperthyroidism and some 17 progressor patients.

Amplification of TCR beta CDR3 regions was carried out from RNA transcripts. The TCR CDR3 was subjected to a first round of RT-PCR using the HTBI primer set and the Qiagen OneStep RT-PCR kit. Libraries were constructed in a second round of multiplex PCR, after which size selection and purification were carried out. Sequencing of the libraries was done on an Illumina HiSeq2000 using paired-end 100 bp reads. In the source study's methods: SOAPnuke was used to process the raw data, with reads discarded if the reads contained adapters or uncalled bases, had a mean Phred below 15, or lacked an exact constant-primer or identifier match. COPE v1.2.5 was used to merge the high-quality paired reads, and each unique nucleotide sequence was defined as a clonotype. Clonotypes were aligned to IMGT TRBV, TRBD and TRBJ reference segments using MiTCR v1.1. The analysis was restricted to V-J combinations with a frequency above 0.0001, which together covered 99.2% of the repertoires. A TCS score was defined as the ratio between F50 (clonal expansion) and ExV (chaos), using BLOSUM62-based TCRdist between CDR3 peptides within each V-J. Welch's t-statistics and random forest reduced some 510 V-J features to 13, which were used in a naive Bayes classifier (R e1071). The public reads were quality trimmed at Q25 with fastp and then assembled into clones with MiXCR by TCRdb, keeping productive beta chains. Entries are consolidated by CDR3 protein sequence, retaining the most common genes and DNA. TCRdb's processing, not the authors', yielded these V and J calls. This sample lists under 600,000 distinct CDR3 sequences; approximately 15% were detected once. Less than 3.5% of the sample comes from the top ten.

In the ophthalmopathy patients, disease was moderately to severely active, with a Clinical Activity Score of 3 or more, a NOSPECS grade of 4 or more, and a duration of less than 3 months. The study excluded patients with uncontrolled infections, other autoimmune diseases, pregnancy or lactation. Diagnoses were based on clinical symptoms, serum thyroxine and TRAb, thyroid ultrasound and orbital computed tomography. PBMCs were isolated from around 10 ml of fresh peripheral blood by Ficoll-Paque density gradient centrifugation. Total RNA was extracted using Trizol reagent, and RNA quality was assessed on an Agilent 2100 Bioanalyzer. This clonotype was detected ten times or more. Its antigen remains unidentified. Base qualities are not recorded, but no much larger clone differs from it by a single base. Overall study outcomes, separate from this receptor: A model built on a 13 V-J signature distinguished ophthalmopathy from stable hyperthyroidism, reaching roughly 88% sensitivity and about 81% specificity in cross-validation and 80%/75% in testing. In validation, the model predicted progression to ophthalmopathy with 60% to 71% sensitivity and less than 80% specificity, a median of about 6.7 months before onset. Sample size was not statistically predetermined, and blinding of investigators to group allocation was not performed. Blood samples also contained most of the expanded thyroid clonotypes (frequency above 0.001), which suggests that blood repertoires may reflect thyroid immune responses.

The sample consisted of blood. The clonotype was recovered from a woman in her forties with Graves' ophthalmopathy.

The CDR3 sequence is CASSPGAGVPTDTQYF. The base sequence is TGTGCCAGCAGCCCGGGAGCGGGGGTGCCCACAGATACGCAGTATTTT. The V gene is TRBV4-2 and the J gene is TRBJ2-3, with 8 junctional bases fitting TRBD2. CDR1 and CDR2, per the germline V gene, are LGHNA and YNFKEQ. CDR3 length: 16 amino acids, cysteine to phenylalanine. The DNA shown is the 48-base CDR3, in frame from base 1. V is pruned by 4 bases and J by 2 bases, leaving 8 bases of the junction without a gene match.